Following are 18 T cell receptor beta chains from one sample sequenced in a study of liver allograft versus peripheral blood T cells. Study-level background: Blood and transplanted-liver T cell receptor repertoires from recipients were compared.

TCRdb re-analysed the reads in MiXCR, keeping a single row per CDR3 protein. This table has over 650 distinct CDR3 sequences, roughly 15% appearing once. These TCRs come from a human patient who had a liver transplant. Some T cells may be transferred from the graft donor.

This clonotype is deemed medium-sized. The J gene is TRBJ1-3, the V gene TRBV27, with TRBD1 matching over 7 bases. This CDR3 region has 17 residues. Per the germline V gene, CDR1 is MNHEY and CDR2 is SMNVEV (reference sequence). V shed 5 bases, J shed 2 bases, and the junction held 12 bases outside the gene matches. This chain's CDR3 is CASSPYSQGEAGNTIYF. As DNA, the CDR3 is TGTGCCAGCAGTCCCTACTCTCAGGGGGAGGCTGGAAACACCATATATTTT.

This clonotype showed up just a few times. This chain uses TRBV19 with TRBJ2-7; D possibly corresponds to TRBD1 (6 bases). The CDR3 is made up of 15 amino acids. The germline V and J ends were trimmed by 1 base and 1 base, with 11 bases remaining between them. The germline gives CDR1 LNHDA, CDR2 SQIVND (reference sequence). The CDR3 DNA reads as TGTGCCAGTAGTATAGCGGCAGGGGTATCCTACGAGCAGTACTTC. Its translation: CASSIAAGVSYEQYF. Full variable domain (missing parts from reference TRBV19 and TRBJ2-7): DGGITQSPKYLFRKEGQNVTLSCEQNLNHDAMYWYRQDPGQGLRLIYYSQIVNDFQKGDIAEGYSVSREKKESFPLTVTSAQKNPTAFYLCASSIAAGVSYEQYFGPGTRLTVT.

This clonotype is deemed large. The V call is TRBV19, the J call TRBJ1-3; maybe TRBD1 (5 bases). The CDR3 is made up of 15 amino acids. Trimming pared 7 bases from V and 3 bases from J, leaving 16 bases between. The germline CDR1 and CDR2 sequences are LNHDA and SQIVND (reference sequence). DNA of the CDR3: TGTGCCAGTATCGGGACCGCGTACGGTGGAAACACCATATATTTT. Translating it yields CASIGTAYGGNTIYF. The full variable domain, with the rest looked up from reference TRBV19 and TRBJ1-3, is DGGITQSPKYLFRKEGQNVTLSCEQNLNHDAMYWYRQDPGQGLRLIYYSQIVNDFQKGDIAEGYSVSREKKESFPLTVTSAQKNPTAFYLCASIGTAYGGNTIYFGEGSWLTVV.

The chain combines TRBV27 with TRBJ2-1, with 9 nucleotides matching TRBD1. Germline lookup yields CDR1 MNHEY and CDR2 SMNVEV (reference sequence). V gave up 5 bases and J gave up 9 bases; unmatched junction bases: 8. CDR3 size: 14 residues. Here the CDR3 reads CASSPGTGYGEQFF. CDR3 nucleotides: TGTGCCAGCAGTCCCGGGACAGGGTACGGTGAGCAGTTCTTC.

By proportion, this clonotype is large. This chain uses TRBV6-1 with TRBJ1-5; D ambiguous. The CDR3 sequence is 15 residues long. V lost 5 bases and J lost 0, with 11 bases in between. Germline V gene lookup returns CDR1 MNHNS and CDR2 SASEGT. The CDR3 nucleotides read TGTGCCAGCAGTAAAAAAAGGGATAGCAATCAGCCCCAGCATTTT. It codes for CASSKKRDSNQPQHF.

By sample fraction, this clonotype is medium-sized (0.01 to 0.1%). V usage is TRBV25-1 and J usage is TRBJ1-1; D not resolved. Germline V lookup: CDR1 MGHDK, CDR2 SYGVNS. The CDR3 extends over 14 amino acids. Trimming took 5 bases from V and 1 from J, leaving 11 bases between them. The CDR3 loop reads CASSSWVENTEAFF. DNA of the CDR3: TGTGCCAGCAGTTCCTGGGTTGAGAACACTGAAGCTTTCTTT.

The chain is built from TRBV2 and TRBJ1-1, with 7 nucleotides matching TRBD1. The CDR3 contains 13 residues. Germline trimming cut 10 bases from V and 0 bases from J; bases unmatched to any gene: 5. Germline lookup yields CDR1 SNHLY and CDR2 FYNNEI. The CDR3: CATRQGMNTEAFF. The CDR3 coding sequence is TGTGCCACCCGACAGGGTATGAACACTGAAGCTTTCTTT.

This clonotype is labeled as medium-sized. This chain joins TRBV25-1 and TRBJ1-2; D gene uncertain. The CDR3 is made up of 11 amino acids. The V and J ends lost 4 bases and 7 bases respectively, with 7 bases between them. CDR1 is MGHDK, CDR2 SYGVNS, per germline. Here the CDR3 reads CASSAFGGYTF. In DNA, the CDR3 is TGTGCCAGCAGTGCTTTTGGTGGCTACACCTTC.

This clonotype is judged large. This chain joins TRBV28 and TRBJ2-4; unclear D gene. V was trimmed by 4 bases and J by 0 bases, leaving 7 bases between them. This CDR3 region has 14 residues. CDR1 is MDHEN, CDR2 SYDVKM, per germline. Here the CDR3 reads CASSSQIAKNIQYF. CDR3 bases: TGTGCCAGCAGTTCCCAGATAGCCAAAAACATTCAGTACTTC.

By sample share, this clonotype is medium-sized. DNA for the CDR3: TGTGCCAGTAGTGATCCAGGGGTCTACGAGCAGTACTTC. Its translation: CASSDPGVYEQYF. The genes are TRBV19 and TRBJ2-7; maybe TRBD1 (6 bases). V was clipped by 5 bases and J by 3 bases, with 11 bases between them. The germline CDR1 and CDR2 sequences are LNHDA and SQIVND (reference sequence). The CDR3 sequence is 13 residues long.

This clonotype is deemed large. The chain has TRBV7-2 and TRBJ1-2, with D unresolved. Germline CDR1 SGHTA, CDR2 FQGNSA. The V end lost 0 bases, the J end lost 4 bases, and 12 bases lay between the germline ends. The CDR3 extends over 15 amino acids. The DNA for the CDR3 is TGTGCCAGCAGCTTAGCTATCCATACGCTCTATGGCTACACCTTC. This codes for CASSLAIHTLYGYTF.

By sample share, this clonotype is medium-sized. V usage is TRBV14 and J usage is TRBJ2-2; possibly TRBD1 for D (6 bases). This CDR3 spans 14 amino acids. V gave up 4 bases and J gave up 4 bases, with 10 bases separating them. Looked up from germline, CDR1 is SGHDN and CDR2 is FVKESK. CDR3 bases: TGTGCCAGCAGCCTACTAGGGGGCACCGGGGAGCTGTTTTTT. The encoded protein is CASSLLGGTGELFF.

This clonotype is deemed large. The chain carries TRBV6-6 and TRBJ1-3; no clear D. V was cut by 6 bases and J by 0 bases, with 12 bases left in between. In germline, CDR1 is MNHNY, CDR2 SVGAGI (reference sequence). This CDR3 is 15 amino acids long. CDR3 nucleotides: TGTGCCAGCAGCTCCGCCCGGCCCTCTGGAAACACCATATATTTT. Protein product: CASSSARPSGNTIYF.

This clonotype has only a few counts. The V gene is TRBV5-6, the J gene TRBJ2-2, with D perhaps TRBD1 (7 bases). Germline CDR1 and CDR2: SGHDT and YYEEEE. The CDR3 has 15 amino acids. Trimming shortened V by 3 bases and J by 5 bases, and 14 bases separated the two germline ends. The CDR3: CASSSPGGGTGELFF. As DNA, the CDR3 is TGTGCCAGCAGCTCCCCAGGGGGAGGTACCGGGGAGCTGTTTTTT.

This clonotype qualifies as medium-sized. This sequence joins TRBV5-6 and TRBJ1-2; the D is unclear. The germline gives CDR1 SGHDT, CDR2 YYEEEE. The CDR3 contains 13 residues. Trimming pared 0 bases from V and 4 bases from J, leaving 7 bases between. CDR3 nucleotide sequence: TGTGCCAGCAGCTTGGTGGGGAGCTATGGCTACACCTTC. Translation: CASSLVGSYGYTF.

This clonotype is judged large (0.1 to 1%). This chain joins TRBV6-5 and TRBJ1-2; D not certain. V gave up 4 bases and J gave up 2 bases, with 8 bases separating them. CDR3 length: 13 residues. Per the germline V gene, CDR1 is MNHEY and CDR2 is SVGAGI. This CDR3 reads CASSSTENYGYTF. The CDR3 DNA reads TGTGCCAGCAGTTCGACCGAAAACTATGGCTACACCTTC.

By proportion, this clonotype is medium-sized (0.01 to 0.1%). The chain links TRBV6-6 to TRBJ2-7, with no clear D. The CDR3 length is 12 residues. The V gene lost 4 bases and the J gene lost 0 bases, with 4 bases spanning the gap. From germline, CDR1 is MNHNY and CDR2 SVGAGI (reference sequence). CDR3 residues: CASSLDSYEQYF. CDR3 DNA: TGTGCCAGCAGTTTGGACTCCTACGAGCAGTACTTC.

In this sample, this clonotype is medium-sized (0.01 to 0.1%). The chain is built from TRBV20-1 and TRBJ2-7; TRBD2 matches 12 bases. This CDR3 comprises 14 residues. The V gene's germline CDR1 is DFQATT and CDR2 SNEGSKA (reference sequence). V was pared by 1 base and J by 6 bases, with 4 bases of the junction left unmatched. The CDR3 is CSARGTSGDIEQYF. The CDR3 DNA reads TGCAGTGCTAGAGGGACTAGCGGGGATATCGAGCAGTACTTC.